The rows below give T cell receptor beta chains drawn from one sample of a study of cytomegalovirus exposure and HLA in healthy donors. The data were produced by immunoSEQ multiplex PCR, yet TCRdb's version contains in-frame clones alone and is incomplete. The sample shows 100,000 to 150,000 clones, and 1.5% to 2% sits with its ten largest clones. The sequenced material came from PBMCs. Receptors originate from a woman aged 40 to 55 in good health and CMV-seropositive. CDR3s include the opening cysteine and the closing phenylalanine or tryptophan. A D gene is named only where the DNA matches it firmly.

V gene	CDR3 length	D gene	J gene	CDR3 protein	CDR3 DNA
TRBV6-6	16	-	TRBJ1-3	CASREGLPNSGNTIYF	TGTGCCAGCAGAGAGGGACTCCCGAACTCTGGAAACACCATATATTTT
TRBV9	15	-	TRBJ1-1	CASSAAGARRTEAFF	TGTGCCAGCAGCGCTGCGGGCGCCCGCCGGACTGAAGCTTTCTTT
TRBV11-2	15	TRBD1	TRBJ1-2	CASSLDLRQGFGYTF	TGTGCCAGCAGCTTAGACCTCCGACAGGGGTTTGGCTACACCTTC
TRBV5-6	14	TRBD1	TRBJ2-7	CASSWTGTPYEQYF	TGTGCCAGCAGCTGGACAGGTACTCCCTACGAGCAGTACTTC
TRBV29-1	13	-	TRBJ1-2	CSVEGTGYLGYTF	TGCAGCGTTGAGGGAACAGGGTATCTTGGCTACACCTTC
TRBV15	15	-	TRBJ2-7	CATSREKSGLYEQYF	TGTGCCACCAGCAGGGAAAAATCGGGACTCTACGAGCAGTACTTC
TRBV7-2	15	TRBD1	TRBJ2-2	CASSVDRRDTGELFF	TGTGCCAGCAGCGTGGACAGGCGAGACACCGGGGAGCTGTTTTTT
TRBV10-3	16	TRBD1	TRBJ2-5	CAISESGTGDQETQYF	TGTGCCATCAGTGAGTCCGGGACAGGGGACCAAGAGACCCAGTACTTC
TRBV9	14	-	TRBJ2-7	CASSVAGYDGEQYF	TGTGCCAGCAGCGTAGCTGGCTACGACGGGGAGCAGTACTTC
TRBV7-9	15	-	TRBJ1-4	CASSPLRARGEKLFF	TGTGCCAGCAGCCCACTCAGGGCTAGAGGAGAAAAACTGTTTTTT
TRBV29-1	14	-	TRBJ1-2	CSVEDSRPGGGYTF	TGCAGCGTTGAAGACAGCCGCCCGGGAGGTGGCTACACCTTC
TRBV11-2	13	TRBD2	TRBJ2-7	CASIAGAGYEQYF	TGTGCCAGCATAGCGGGAGCTGGGTACGAGCAGTACTTC
TRBV5-1	16	-	TRBJ1-3	CASSSLGPRAGNTIYF	TGCGCCAGCAGCTCCTTAGGGCCCAGGGCTGGAAACACCATATATTTT
TRBV9	15	-	TRBJ2-5	CASSAGTSGEETQYF	TGTGCCAGCAGCGCTGGGACTTCGGGGGAAGAGACCCAGTACTTC
TRBV9	15	TRBD2	TRBJ2-7	CASSLGGSSSYEQYF	TGTGCCAGCAGCCTGGGGGGGTCAAGCTCCTACGAGCAGTACTTC